This TCR beta chain was sequenced for a study of cytomegalovirus exposure and HLA in healthy donors. Study results and caveats: The study put some 150 TCR beta chains on its list as cytomegalovirus-associated. Reports state that TCR beta sequences accurately predicted most subjects' HLA-A and HLA-B alleles. HLA restriction was apparent for most CMV-associated TCR beta chains in a later analysis.

60 Vbeta and 13 Jbeta primers were used in PCR. Sequenced by immunoSEQ multiplex PCR; TCRdb stores in-frame clones only, minus some. The table lists roughly 110,000 clones, more than 75% of them singletons. Regarding this clone: Its antigen is not identified.

Sequences were obtained from PBMCs. This TCR was sampled from a woman between 35 and 50 years old in good health and CMV-seropositive.

The CDR3 sequence is CASSGPGETQYF. The CDR3 bases are TGTGCCAGCAGTGGACCGGGGGAGACCCAGTACTTC. This chain uses TRBV2 with TRBJ2-5; tentatively, D is TRBD2 (5 bases). V lost 4 bases, J lost 5 bases, and 8 bases lay in between. In germline, CDR1 is SNHLY, CDR2 FYNNEI. The CDR3 totals 12 residues.